The entry below gives a single T cell receptor beta chain sequence along with its context. The germline V gene has CDR1 KGHSH and CDR2 LQKENI. V was shortened by 3 bases and J by 6 bases, with 20 bases between the two germline ends. The CDR3 extends over 16 amino acids. Using its own MiXCR run on the 5' RACE reads, TCRdb lists one record per CDR3 protein. The sample contains about 260,000 distinct CDR3 sequences, roughly 5% of which appear only once. The data belong to a study of T cells after yellow fever vaccination. This TCR derives from a man younger than 35 who received the YFV17D yellow fever vaccine. This specimen was CD4+ T cells sorted from PBMCs, taken on the day of the yellow fever booster vaccination. The V gene is TRBV18, the J gene TRBJ1-2; no clear D. CDR3 sequence: CASSPDRRVYVDGYTF. CDR3 bases: TGTGCCAGCTCACCTGACCGACGGGTGTATGTGGATGGCTACACCTTC.